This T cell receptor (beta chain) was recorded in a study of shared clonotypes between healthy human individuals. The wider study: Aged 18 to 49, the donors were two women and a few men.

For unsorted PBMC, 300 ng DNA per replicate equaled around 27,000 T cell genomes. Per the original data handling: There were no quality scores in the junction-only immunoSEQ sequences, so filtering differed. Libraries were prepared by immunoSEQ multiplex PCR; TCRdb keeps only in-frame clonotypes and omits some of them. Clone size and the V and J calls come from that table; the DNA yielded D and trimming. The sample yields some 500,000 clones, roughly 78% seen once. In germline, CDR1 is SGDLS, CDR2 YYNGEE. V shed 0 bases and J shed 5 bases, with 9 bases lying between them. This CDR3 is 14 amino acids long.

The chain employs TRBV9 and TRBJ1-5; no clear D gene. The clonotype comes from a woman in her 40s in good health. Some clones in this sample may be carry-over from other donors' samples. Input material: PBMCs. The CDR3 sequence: CASSVVDSDQPQHF. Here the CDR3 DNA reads TGTGCCAGCAGCGTAGTTGATTCGGATCAGCCCCAGCATTTT.